The next 32 T cell receptor beta chains were all read from a single sample in a study of shared clonotypes between healthy human individuals. TCRdb's table, derived via immunoSEQ multiplex PCR, lists solely in-frame clones and lacks some. The sample yields 850,000 to 1,200,000 clones, 60% to 80% seen once. The sequenced sample consisted of memory CD4+ T cells sorted from blood. Subset denoted: CD45RA-negative fraction. The source of these receptors is a man between 18 and 29 years old in good health.

J is TRBJ2-3 and V is TRBV5-1; 13 bases agree with TRBD2. Germline trimming cut 4 bases from V and 5 bases from J; bases unmatched to any gene: 4. The CDR3 covers 15 residues. The germline V gene has CDR1 SGHRS and CDR2 YFSETQ. The CDR3: CASSPGLAGQDTQYF. CDR3 DNA: TGCGCCAGCAGCCCGGGACTAGCGGGGCAAGATACGCAGTATTTT.

The chain joins TRBV18 to TRBJ1-5; D is uncertain. Trimming stripped 4 bases from V and 4 bases from J, with 8 bases between. Looked up from germline, CDR1 is KGHSH and CDR2 is LQKENI. The CDR3 spans 13 residues. DNA for the CDR3: TGTGCCAGCTCACTCCTGATTAATCAGCCCCAGCATTTT. It is translated as CASSLLINQPQHF.

In its sample, this clone was seen many times. The chain employs TRBV18 and TRBJ2-3; D perhaps matches TRBD2 (6 bases). This CDR3 is 15 amino acids long. V gave up 4 bases and J gave up 0 bases, with 11 bases separating them. Germline values: CDR1 KGHSH, CDR2 LQKENI. The CDR3 DNA reads as TGTGCCAGCTCACAATCCGGGACTAGCACAGATACGCAGTATTTT. Amino acids: CASSQSGTSTDTQYF.

Ten or more counts support this clone. The J gene is TRBJ2-5, the V gene TRBV19; a weak D match, TRBD1 (6 bases). V was cut by 5 bases and J by 1 base, with 14 bases left in between. The CDR3 length is 15 residues. Germline values: CDR1 LNHDA, CDR2 SQIVND (reference sequence). CDR3 nucleotides: TGTGCCAGTAGTTCCCGGGGACATCTCCAAGAGACCCAGTACTTC. Its translation is CASSSRGHLQETQYF.

CDR3 in amino acids: CASKTGLPTTNTEAFF. Written as DNA, the CDR3 is TGTGCCAGTAAAACAGGACTTCCCACGACGAACACTGAAGCTTTCTTT. The J gene is TRBJ1-1, the V gene TRBV19; the D gene is possibly TRBD1 (5 bases). Germline lookup yields CDR1 LNHDA and CDR2 SQIVND (reference sequence). The V end lost 7 bases, the J end lost 1 base, and 19 bases lay between the germline ends. The CDR3 has 16 amino acids.

This clone was detected only once. V usage is TRBV7-9 and J usage is TRBJ2-7, with TRBD2 identical over 7 bases. V shed 3 bases, J shed 4 bases, and the junction held 6 bases outside the gene matches. The germline V gene has CDR1 SEHNR and CDR2 FQNEAQ (reference sequence). There are 14 residues in the CDR3. CDR3 loop: CASSFEGGRYEQYF. The CDR3 DNA reads TGTGCCAGCAGCTTCGAGGGAGGGCGGTACGAGCAGTACTTC.

The rearrangement links TRBV5-1 to TRBJ1-4; 8 nucleotides match TRBD1. CDR3 length: 14 amino acids. Germline V gene data show CDR1 as SGHRS and CDR2 as YFSETQ. Unmatched junction bases numbered 6, after V lost 1 base and J lost 10 bases. CDR3 coding DNA: TGCGCCAGCAGCTTGCCGGGACAGGAGGGAAAACTGTTTTTT. It yields the protein CASSLPGQEGKLFF.

The genes are TRBV7-2 and TRBJ1-1; a possible D gene is TRBD1 (5 bases). The CDR3 is 13 residues long. Germline assignment: CDR1 SGHTA and CDR2 FQGNSA. Trimming removed 6 bases from V and 0 bases from J, with 8 bases in between. CDR3 nucleotide sequence: TGTGCCAGCAGGTCACAGGTGAACACTGAAGCTTTCTTT. Amino acid sequence: CASRSQVNTEAFF.

By frequency in the sample, this clone is medium-sized. The chain is built from TRBV29-1 and TRBJ1-1; D possibly corresponds to TRBD1 (5 bases). Trimming cost V 0 bases and J 0 bases, with 8 bases left between them. CDR3 length: 14 amino acids. Germline lookup yields CDR1 SQVTM and CDR2 ANQGSEA. CDR3 in DNA: TGCAGCGTTGAAGAGGGGGGTGTGAACACTGAAGCTTTCTTT. Its protein product is CSVEEGGVNTEAFF. Drawing the rest from reference TRBV29-1 and TRBJ1-1, the complete variable domain is SAVISQKPSRDICQRGTSLTIQCQVDSQVTMMFWYRQQPGQSLTLIATANQGSEATYESGFVIDKFPISRPNLTFSTLTVSNMSPEDSSIYLCSVEEGGVNTEAFFGQGTRLTVV.

The rearrangement uses TRBV2 and TRBJ1-1; no reliable D call. Trimming removed 1 base at V and 0 bases at J, with 9 bases between. The CDR3 runs to 15 residues. Per the germline V gene, CDR1 is SNHLY and CDR2 is FYNNEI. The CDR3 DNA follows: TGTGCCAGCAGTGAAGATACGGGAATGAACACTGAAGCTTTCTTT. Its translation is CASSEDTGMNTEAFF.

This chain uses TRBV27 with TRBJ2-7, with 7 bases lining up with TRBD1. Per germline, CDR1 MNHEY and CDR2 SMNVEV (reference sequence). V lost 2 bases, J lost 0 bases, and 10 bases stayed unmatched. There are 17 residues in the CDR3. CDR3 in DNA: TGTGCCAGCAGTTTAAAGTCGACAGGGTGGAGCTCCTACGAGCAGTACTTC. Residues: CASSLKSTGWSSYEQYF.

Details on this clone: Other nucleotide sequences in the sample specify the same CDR3. The J gene is TRBJ2-5, the V gene TRBV5-1; 10 nucleotides align to TRBD2. CDR3 length: 16 amino acids. Per the germline V gene, CDR1 is SGHRS and CDR2 is YFSETQ. V dropped 0 bases and J dropped 1; count of bases not matched to a gene: 3. The CDR3 coding sequence is TGCGCCAGCAGCTTGGGACTAGCGGGCTCCCAAGAGACCCAGTACTTC. The encoded protein is CASSLGLAGSQETQYF.

This clone was observed a handful of times. The chain links TRBV30 to TRBJ1-2; D is perhaps TRBD1 (5 bases). This CDR3 is 13 amino acids long. Germline V gene lookup returns CDR1 GTSNPN and CDR2 SVGIG (reference sequence). V lost 1 base to trimming and J lost 4 bases, with 10 bases between them. CDR3 DNA sequence: TGTGCCTGGAGTGCGGAGGGACTCTATGGCTACACCTTC. Its protein product is CAWSAEGLYGYTF.

About this clone: A read error is likely, as this CDR3 ends without the conserved phenylalanine or tryptophan. The chain employs TRBV7-2 and TRBJ2-7; D might be TRBD1 (6 bases). The V and J ends lost 5 bases and 1 base respectively, with 12 bases between them. The CDR3 consists of 14 residues. The germline gives CDR1 SGHTA, CDR2 FQGNSA. CDR3 DNA sequence: TGTGCCAGCAGCCGGACAGTTGGGTCCTACGAGCAGTACCTC. It is translated as CASSRTVGSYEQYL.

V usage is TRBV19 and J usage is TRBJ2-3, with 8 bases lining up with TRBD1. Germline V lookup: CDR1 LNHDA, CDR2 SQIVND (reference sequence). The CDR3 has 15 residues. After removal of 5 bases from V and 5 bases from J, the junction contained 9 bases not matched to a gene. The CDR3: CASSWTGWSGDTQYF. CDR3 nucleotide sequence: TGTGCCAGTAGTTGGACAGGGTGGAGTGGAGATACGCAGTATTTT.

The chain links TRBV10-3 to TRBJ2-5; D may be TRBD2 (5 bases). The germline CDR1 and CDR2 sequences are ENHRY and SYGVKD. The length of the CDR3 is 13 residues. Trimming took 10 bases from V and 5 from J, leaving 17 bases between them. The CDR3 nucleotides read TGTGCCACCCGAGGGCTCCAATGGGAGACCCAGTACTTC. It yields the protein CATRGLQWETQYF.

This clone was found once. The J gene is TRBJ1-4, the V gene TRBV11-2; TRBD1 might be the D (5 bases). V was cut by 5 bases and J by 6 bases, with 19 bases left in between. This CDR3 is 16 amino acids long. Germline assignment: CDR1 SGHAT and CDR2 FQNNGV. The CDR3 DNA follows: TGTGCCAGCAGCGCGGACATTTCTACAACGGATGAAAAACTGTTTTTT. This codes for CASSADISTTDEKLFF. The variable domain in full, completed from reference TRBV11-2 and TRBJ1-4, reads EAGVAQSPRYKIIEKRQSVAFWCNPISGHATLYWYQQILGQGPKLLIQFQNNGVVDDSQLPKDRFSAERLKGVDSTLKIQPAKLEDSAVYLCASSADISTTDEKLFFGSGTQLSVL.

This clone occurred once. Different DNA sequences within this sample yield the same CDR3. This chain links TRBV6-6 with TRBJ1-1; D gene ambiguous. Germline V gene lookup returns CDR1 MNHNY and CDR2 SVGAGI (reference sequence). The CDR3 has 13 residues. Trimming cost V 2 bases and J 1 base, with 5 bases left between them. The CDR3 protein is CASSYSSNTEAFF. CDR3 coding DNA: TGTGCCAGCAGTTACAGCTCGAACACTGAAGCTTTCTTT.

The chain has TRBV7-8 and TRBJ2-2; 10 nucleotides align to TRBD2. The CDR3 totals 17 residues. V was pared by 4 bases and J by 4 bases, with 9 bases of the junction left unmatched. The germline gives CDR1 SGHVS, CDR2 FQNEAQ. In nucleotides, the CDR3 is TGTGCCAGCAGCTGGTCTACTAGCGGGGTAGTCACCGGGGAGCTGTTTTTT. Protein: CASSWSTSGVVTGELFF.

The count of this clone is one. The CDR3 nucleotides are TGCGCCAGCAGGTTGACGGGACTACCTTTCGATGAGCAGTTCTTC. As protein: CASRLTGLPFDEQFF. This chain connects TRBV4-1 to TRBJ2-1; 7 positions match TRBD2. V lost 6 bases, J lost 8 bases, and 13 bases stayed unmatched. CDR3 length: 15 residues. CDR1 and CDR2 (germline): MGHRA, YSYEKL.

This chain joins TRBV28 and TRBJ1-4; 7 bases agree with TRBD1. The CDR3 contains 15 residues. Germline loops: CDR1 MDHEN, CDR2 SYDVKM. Losses at the gene ends were 6 bases for V and 4 bases for J; bases not matched to a gene: 8. CDR3 region: CASSLPGQFNEKLFF. CDR3 in DNA: TGTGCCAGCAGCCTTCCGGGACAGTTTAATGAAAAACTGTTTTTT.

The rearrangement uses TRBV7-2 and TRBJ2-6; the D gene is possibly TRBD2 (5 bases). Germline CDR1 SGHTA, CDR2 FQGNSA. This CDR3 comprises 17 residues. V was shortened by 5 bases and J by 2 bases, with 16 bases between the two germline ends. The CDR3 DNA reads TGTGCCAGCAGCCCCCTGGGTCGGGGTGCTGGGGCCAACGTCCTGACTTTC. Amino acids: CASSPLGRGAGANVLTF. Complete variable domain (other parts from reference TRBV7-2 and TRBJ2-6): GAGVSQSPSNKVTEKGKDVELRCDPISGHTALYWYRQSLGQGLEFLIYFQGNSAPDKSGLPSDRFSAERTGGSVSTLTIQRTQQEDSAVYLCASSPLGRGAGANVLTFGAGSRLTVL.

V usage is TRBV11-2 and J usage is TRBJ2-2; D gene ambiguous. The germline V gene encodes CDR1 SGHAT and CDR2 FQNNGV. The CDR3 extends over 16 amino acids. Trimming removed 0 bases at V and 0 bases at J, with 8 bases between. This chain's CDR3 is CASSLDLKANTGELFF. The CDR3 DNA follows: TGTGCCAGCAGCTTAGACCTTAAAGCGAACACCGGGGAGCTGTTTTTT.

This clone was picked up one time. The genes are TRBV9 and TRBJ1-2; 7 nucleotides line up with TRBD1. V gave up 3 bases and J gave up 4 bases; unmatched junction bases: 6. CDR3 length equals 14 residues. Germline V gives CDR1 SGDLS, CDR2 YYNGEE. DNA for the CDR3: TGTGCCAGCAGCGATCGACAGGGCCTCTATGGCTACACCTTC. It specifies CASSDRQGLYGYTF.

The sample holds a few counts of this clone. The chain links TRBV10-3 to TRBJ2-1; D not certain. Deletions cut 10 bases from V and 3 bases from J, with 16 bases between. Germline CDR1 and CDR2: ENHRY and SYGVKD. The length of the CDR3 is 14 residues. CDR3 in DNA: TGTGCCACCACCGGAGTGGTGGGCTACAATGAGCAGTTCTTC. Protein product: CATTGVVGYNEQFF.

This chain uses TRBV10-3 with TRBJ2-2; no reliable D call. Trimming stripped 4 bases from V and 1 base from J, with 7 bases between. The CDR3 is 14 residues long. Germline CDR1 and CDR2: ENHRY and SYGVKD. The CDR3 bases are TGTGCCATCAGTGTTGCAGGGAACACCGGGGAGCTGTTTTTT. Translated, it gives CAISVAGNTGELFF.

The CDR3 DNA follows: TGTGCCAGCAGCCTTCAGGGAGTGTGGTACGAGCAGTACTTC. It translates to CASSLQGVWYEQYF. V and J are TRBV2 and TRBJ2-7; D may correspond to TRBD1 or TRBD2 (5 bases each). The CDR3 length is 14 residues. The V gene lost 6 bases and the J gene lost 4 bases, with 16 bases spanning the gap. Germline V gene sequence: CDR1 SNHLY, CDR2 FYNNEI.

The sample holds one count of this clone. CDR3 loop: CASSLKPGVTEAFF. CDR3 DNA: TGCGCCAGCAGCTTGAAGCCGGGGGTTACTGAAGCTTTCTTT. The chain combines TRBV5-1 with TRBJ1-1; TRBD1 might be the D (5 bases). The CDR3 totals 14 residues. Trimming stripped 1 base from V and 5 bases from J, with 12 bases between. The germline V gene encodes CDR1 SGHRS and CDR2 YFSETQ.

J is TRBJ2-7 and V is TRBV7-9; perhaps TRBD1 as D (6 bases). The CDR3 spans 14 residues. With 6 bases removed from V and 2 bases from J, the gap between germline ends came to 14 bases. In germline, CDR1 is SEHNR, CDR2 FQNEAQ (reference sequence). The CDR3 loop reads CASRRDTGPYEQYF. Written as DNA, the CDR3 is TGTGCCAGCAGACGGGACACGGGGCCCTACGAGCAGTACTTC.

The V and J genes are TRBV28 and TRBJ1-5, with D perhaps TRBD1 (6 bases). Germline V CDR1 and CDR2: MDHEN, SYDVKM. The CDR3 is 13 amino acids. V was pared by 5 bases and J by 5 bases, with 10 bases between. CDR3 loop: CASSDNRDQPQHF. The CDR3 region has the DNA TGTGCCAGCAGTGATAACAGGGATCAGCCCCAGCATTTT.

In DNA, the CDR3 is TGTGCCAGCAGCTTAGACGTTCGGAGGGTAGGGGGCTACGAGCAGTACTTC. Encoded protein: CASSLDVRRVGGYEQYF. The V and J genes are TRBV11-2 and TRBJ2-7; D may correspond to TRBD1 or TRBD2 (6 bases each). This CDR3 has 17 amino acids. V lost 0 bases to trimming and J lost 3 bases, with 18 bases between them. Looked up from germline, CDR1 is SGHAT and CDR2 is FQNNGV.

The CDR3 coding sequence is TGTGCCATCAGTGGTAAGGGGGGCGGAACCTACGAGCAGTACTTC. Amino acids: CAISGKGGGTYEQYF. This chain joins TRBV10-3 and TRBJ2-7; the D gene could be TRBD1 or TRBD2 (6 bases each). The CDR3 contains 15 residues. Trimming shortened V by 4 bases and J by 2 bases, and 15 bases separated the two germline ends. The germline V gene has CDR1 ENHRY and CDR2 SYGVKD.